The clone carrying this TCR beta chain was recorded many times. From the 5' RACE reads, TCRdb called clonotypes with MiXCR, one entry per CDR3 protein. Among 20,000 to 25,000 distinct CDR3 sequences listed, around 5.5% were seen once. The data stem from a study of T cells after yellow fever vaccination. Across the study: A sort based on CD3, CD45RA, CCR7 and CD95 yielded the EM, EMRA, CM and Tscm memory subsets.

Broader study findings: Clonotypes found in both CD4 and CD8 compartments made up a small share.

Trimming removed 4 bases at V and 2 bases at J, with 11 bases between. This CDR3 spans 15 amino acids. CDR1 is MGHDK and CDR2 is SYGVNS in the germline V gene. The source was PBMCs, either bulk or a sorted T-cell subset (CD4+, CD8+, memory, or dextramer-sorted; not recorded which), collected about 49 days after the first yellow fever vaccination. The receptor's source is a young man who received the YFV17D yellow fever vaccine. The V and J genes are TRBV25-1 and TRBJ2-2, with a weak D call TRBD1 (6 bases). CDR3 nucleotide sequence: TGTGCCAGCAGTGGAAACAGGGACAACACCGGGGAGCTGTTTTTT. Amino acid sequence: CASSGNRDNTGELFF. The variable domain in full, completed from reference TRBV25-1 and TRBJ2-2, reads EADIYQTPRYLVIGTGKKITLECSQTMGHDKMYWYQQDPGMELHLIHYSYGVNSTEKGDLSSESTVSRIRTEHFPLTLESARPSHTSQYLCASSGNRDNTGELFFGEGSRLTVL.